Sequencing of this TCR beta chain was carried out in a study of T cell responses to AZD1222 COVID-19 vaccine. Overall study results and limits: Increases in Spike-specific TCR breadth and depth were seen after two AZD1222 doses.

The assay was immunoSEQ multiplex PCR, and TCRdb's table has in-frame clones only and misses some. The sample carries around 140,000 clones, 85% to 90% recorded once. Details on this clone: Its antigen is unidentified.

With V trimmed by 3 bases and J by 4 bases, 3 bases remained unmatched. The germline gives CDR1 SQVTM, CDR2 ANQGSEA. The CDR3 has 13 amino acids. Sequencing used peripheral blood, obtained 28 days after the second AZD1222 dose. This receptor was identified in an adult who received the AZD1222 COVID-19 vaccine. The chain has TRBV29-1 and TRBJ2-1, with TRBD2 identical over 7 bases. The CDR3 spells CSVDLADYNEQFF. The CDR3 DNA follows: TGCAGCGTTGACCTAGCGGATTACAATGAGCAGTTCTTC.